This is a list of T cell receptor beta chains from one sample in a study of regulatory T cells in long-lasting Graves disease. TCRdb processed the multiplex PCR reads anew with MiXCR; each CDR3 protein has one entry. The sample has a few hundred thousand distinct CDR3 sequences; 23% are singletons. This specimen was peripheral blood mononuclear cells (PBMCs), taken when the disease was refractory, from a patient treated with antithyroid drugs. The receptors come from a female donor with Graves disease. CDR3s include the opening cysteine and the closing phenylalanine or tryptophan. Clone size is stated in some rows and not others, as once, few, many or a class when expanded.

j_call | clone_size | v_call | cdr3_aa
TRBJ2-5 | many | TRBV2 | CASGTITTGQETQYF
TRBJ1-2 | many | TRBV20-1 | CSARDETNYGYTF
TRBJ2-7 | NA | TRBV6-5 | CASSYSWSGRSYEQYF
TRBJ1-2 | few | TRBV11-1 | CASSSGTGVFYTF
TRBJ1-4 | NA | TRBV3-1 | CASSQTGAEKLFF
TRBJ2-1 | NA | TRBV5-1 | CASSLSTGFEQSF
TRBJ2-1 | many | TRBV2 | CASRLGSGSNEQFF
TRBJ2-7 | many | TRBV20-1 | CSARSPGLAGREQYF
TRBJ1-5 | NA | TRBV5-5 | CASSFRPNSNQPQHF
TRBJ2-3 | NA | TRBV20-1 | CSAIPSGTTDTQYF
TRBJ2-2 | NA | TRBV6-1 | CASSRGQGKTSGELFF
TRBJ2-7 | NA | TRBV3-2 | CASRRTGTSGTYEQYF
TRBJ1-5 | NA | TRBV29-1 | CSAAKSYNQPQHF
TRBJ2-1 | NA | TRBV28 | CASSSPGTSGRYNEQFF
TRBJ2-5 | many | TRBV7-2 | CASSLFRGKGETQYF
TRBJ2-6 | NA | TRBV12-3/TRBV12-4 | CASSHLASGANVLTF
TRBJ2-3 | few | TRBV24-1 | CATSDPGLAANVGQYF
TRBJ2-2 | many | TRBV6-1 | CASTNPPFQVLFTGELFF
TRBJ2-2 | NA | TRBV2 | CASSEPPRNTGELFF
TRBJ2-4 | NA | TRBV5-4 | CASSEGSGNIRGKNIQYF
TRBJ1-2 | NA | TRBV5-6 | CASLVGQGNYGYTF
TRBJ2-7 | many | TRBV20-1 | CSAVRALAEQYF
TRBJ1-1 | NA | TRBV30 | CAWREQVNTEAFF
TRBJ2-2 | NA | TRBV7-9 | CASSPRGLADTGELFF
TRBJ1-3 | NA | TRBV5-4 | CASSTPGGNTIYF
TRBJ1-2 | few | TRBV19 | CASSIAGTNYGYTF
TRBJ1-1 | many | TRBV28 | CASSLSIPLNTEAFF
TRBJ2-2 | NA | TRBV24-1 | CATSDSPGRLNTGELFF
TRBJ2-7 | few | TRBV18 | CASSPYQGEQYF
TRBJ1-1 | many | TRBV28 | CASSPNQLRQKTEAFF
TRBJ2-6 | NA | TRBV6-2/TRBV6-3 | CASSLTGSGANALTF
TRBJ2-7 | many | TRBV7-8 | CASSSTVTGGMLEQYF
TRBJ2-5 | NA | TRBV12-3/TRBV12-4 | CASSIRQVQETQYF
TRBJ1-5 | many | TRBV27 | CASSPTGDGQPQHF
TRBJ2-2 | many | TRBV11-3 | CASSSSRAGELFF
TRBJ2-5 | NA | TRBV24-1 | CATSDPGTGGTETQYF
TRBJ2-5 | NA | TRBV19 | CASSISPGRPNRHF
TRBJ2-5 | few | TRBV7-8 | CASSQRRRGVQETQYF
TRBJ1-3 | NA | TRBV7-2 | CASSLGGGQSSGNTIYF
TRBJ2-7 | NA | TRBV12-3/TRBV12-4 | CASSLAQPSPYEQYF
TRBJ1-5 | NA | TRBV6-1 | CASSDETTWSNQSQHF
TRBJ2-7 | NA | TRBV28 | CASRLAGVTYEQYF
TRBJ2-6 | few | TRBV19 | CASSNVGSSGANVLTF
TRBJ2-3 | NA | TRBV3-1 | CASSQDGRARTDTQYF
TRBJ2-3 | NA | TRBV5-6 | CASSYTSSTDTQYF
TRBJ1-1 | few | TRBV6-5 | CASSYSARMNTEAFF
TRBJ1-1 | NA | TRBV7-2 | CASSSPNLSEAFF
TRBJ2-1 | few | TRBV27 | CASSSVAGYNEQFF
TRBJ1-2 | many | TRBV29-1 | CSVGPVPPPNYGYTF
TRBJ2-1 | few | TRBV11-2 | CASSFHRGPYNEQFF
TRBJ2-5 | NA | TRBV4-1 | CASSQARETQYF
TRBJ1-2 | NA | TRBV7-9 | CASVSFRSPENGYTF
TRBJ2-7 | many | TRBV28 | CASSLWIGTSSLGYEQYF
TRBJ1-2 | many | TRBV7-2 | CASTGTGSKLFIYGYTF
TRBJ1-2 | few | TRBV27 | CASAEIQGGGYTF
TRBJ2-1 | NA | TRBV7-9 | CASQGRNNEQFF
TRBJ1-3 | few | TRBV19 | CASSRPGAGNTIYF
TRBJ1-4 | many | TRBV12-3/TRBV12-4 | CASRPGQGSEKLFF
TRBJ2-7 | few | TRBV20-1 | CSARKYRGGEQYF
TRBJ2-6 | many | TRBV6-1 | CASSETDSGANVLTF